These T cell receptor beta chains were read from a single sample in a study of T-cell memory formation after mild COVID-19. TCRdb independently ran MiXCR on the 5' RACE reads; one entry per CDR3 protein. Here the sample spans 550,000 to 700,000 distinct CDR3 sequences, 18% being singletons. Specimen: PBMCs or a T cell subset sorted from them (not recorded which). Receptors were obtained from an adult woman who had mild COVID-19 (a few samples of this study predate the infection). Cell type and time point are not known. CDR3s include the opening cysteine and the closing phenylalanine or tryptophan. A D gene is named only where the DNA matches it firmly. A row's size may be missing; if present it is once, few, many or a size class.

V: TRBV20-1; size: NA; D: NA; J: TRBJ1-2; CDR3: CSARDRANYGYTF; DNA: TGCAGTGCTCGGGACCGCGCTAACTATGGCTACACCTTC
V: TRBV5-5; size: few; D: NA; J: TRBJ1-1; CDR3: CASSLNGLTSTEAFF; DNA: TGTGCCAGCAGCTTAAACGGTCTGACGAGCACTGAAGCTTTCTTT
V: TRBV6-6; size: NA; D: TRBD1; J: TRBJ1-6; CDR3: CASTPTGWNSPLHF; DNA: TGTGCCAGCACCCCGACAGGGTGGAATTCACCCCTCCACTTT
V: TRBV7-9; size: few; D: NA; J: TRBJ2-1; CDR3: CASSSSRDPYNEQFF; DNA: TGTGCCAGCAGCTCTTCTCGGGACCCCTACAATGAGCAGTTCTTC
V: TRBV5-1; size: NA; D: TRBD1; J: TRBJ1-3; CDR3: CASSLAGTGYGNTIYF; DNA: TGCGCCAGCAGCTTGGCCGGGACAGGGTACGGAAACACCATATATTTT
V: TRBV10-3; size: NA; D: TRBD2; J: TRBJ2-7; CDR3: CAISEPREGVIGEQYF; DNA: TGTGCCATCAGTGAGCCACGGGAGGGGGTCATTGGCGAGCAGTACTTC
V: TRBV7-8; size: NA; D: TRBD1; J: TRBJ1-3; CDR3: CASSLGGDRTGRGNTIYF; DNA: TGTGCCAGCAGCTTAGGGGGGGATAGGACAGGACGTGGAAACACCATATATTTT
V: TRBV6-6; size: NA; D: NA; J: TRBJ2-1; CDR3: CASSYREEQFF; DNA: TGTGCCAGCAGTTACCGGGAGGAGCAGTTCTTC
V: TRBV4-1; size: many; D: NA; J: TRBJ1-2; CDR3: CASSQDLSPASWGGYTF; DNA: TGCGCCAGCAGCCAAGACCTTTCGCCTGCCAGTTGGGGTGGCTACACCTTC
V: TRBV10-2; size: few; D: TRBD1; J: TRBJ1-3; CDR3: CASLSWDSSGNTIYF; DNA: TGCGCCAGCCTCTCATGGGACAGCTCTGGAAACACCATATATTTT
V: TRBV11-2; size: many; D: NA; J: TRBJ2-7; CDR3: CASSLEPNGHEQYF; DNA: TGTGCCAGCAGCTTAGAGCCGAACGGCCACGAGCAGTACTTC
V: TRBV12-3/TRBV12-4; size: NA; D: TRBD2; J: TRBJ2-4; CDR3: CASSRPSGEDIQYF; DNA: TGTGCCAGCAGCCGACCTAGCGGGGAGGACATTCAGTACTTC
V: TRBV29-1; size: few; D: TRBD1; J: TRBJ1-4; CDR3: CSVGGQGSEKLFF; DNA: TGCAGCGTCGGTGGACAGGGGAGTGAAAAACTGTTTTTT
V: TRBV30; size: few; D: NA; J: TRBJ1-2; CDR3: CAWTDQGLGYTF; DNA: TGTGCCTGGACTGACCAGGGACTCGGCTACACCTTC
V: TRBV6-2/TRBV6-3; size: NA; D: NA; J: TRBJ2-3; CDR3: CASSKSLGASTDTQYF; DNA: TGTGCCAGCAGTAAGAGCTTAGGGGCTAGCACAGATACGCAGTATTTT
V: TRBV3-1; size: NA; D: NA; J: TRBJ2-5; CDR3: CASTRNGRETQYF; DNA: TGTGCCAGCACCCGAAATGGGAGAGAGACCCAGTACTTC
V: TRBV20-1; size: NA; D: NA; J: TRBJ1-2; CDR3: CSARDQGKSGYTF; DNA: TGCAGTGCTAGAGATCAAGGCAAATCCGGCTACACCTTC
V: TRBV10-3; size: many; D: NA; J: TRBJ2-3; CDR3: CAISDRETDTQYF; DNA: TGTGCCATCAGTGATCGAGAGACAGATACGCAGTATTTT
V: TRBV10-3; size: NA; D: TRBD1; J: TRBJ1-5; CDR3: CAIRGDRNQPQHF; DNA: TGTGCCATCAGAGGGGACAGAAATCAGCCCCAGCATTTT
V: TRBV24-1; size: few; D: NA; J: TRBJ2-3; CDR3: CATSDFTTGGTDTQYF; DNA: TGTGCCACCAGTGATTTCACGACAGGCGGCACAGATACGCAGTATTTT
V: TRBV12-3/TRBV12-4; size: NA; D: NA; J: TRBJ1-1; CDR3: CASSTYSRSREAFF; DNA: TGTGCCAGCAGTACCTATTCAAGGTCGAGGGAAGCTTTCTTT
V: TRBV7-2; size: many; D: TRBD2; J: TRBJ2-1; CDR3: CASSPWTRIMDEQFF; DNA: TGTGCCAGCAGCCCCTGGACTAGAATCATGGATGAGCAGTTCTTC
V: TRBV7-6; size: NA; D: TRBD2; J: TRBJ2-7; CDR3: CASSWGLAGGPLKIREQYF; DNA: TGTGCCAGCAGCTGGGGACTAGCGGGGGGCCCCTTAAAAATACGTGAGCAGTACTTC